These 29 T cell receptor beta chains share one sample of origin, sequenced in a study of cytomegalovirus exposure and HLA in healthy donors. The PCR used 60 Vbeta and 13 Jbeta primers. Data came from immunoSEQ multiplex PCR; TCRdb stores just in-frame clones and leaves some out. There are 99,000 or so clones in the sample; approximately 83% occur only once, and more than 3% lies in the top ten. Sample: PBMCs. These receptors all come from a female donor in good health and CMV-seropositive.

The chain couples TRBV10-1 to TRBJ2-3; TRBD2 might be the D (5 bases). Germline V gene data show CDR1 as WNHNN and CDR2 as SYGVQD (reference sequence). The CDR3 has 15 amino acids. Between the trimmed V and J ends, which lost 6 bases and 2 bases, there was a span of 15 bases. For the CDR3, the DNA is TGCGCCAGCAGAGCCGGACTCGACAACACAGATACGCAGTATTTT. Translating gives CASRAGLDNTDTQYF.

The chain couples TRBV4-2 to TRBJ1-1; TRBD1 matches at 7 bases. The CDR3 spans 14 residues. V trimming: 7 bases; J trimming: 3 bases; junction bases outside the gene matches: 8. Germline V gives CDR1 LGHNA, CDR2 YNFKEQ. The CDR3 nucleotides are TGTGCCAGCAACAGGGGCATCGGGGACACTGAAGCTTTCTTT. Translation: CASNRGIGDTEAFF.

CDR3 region: CASPGQPGDTEAFF. CDR3 DNA: TGTGCCAGCCCGGGACAGCCGGGGGACACTGAAGCTTTCTTT. The chain is built from TRBV2 and TRBJ1-1; 7 bases agree with TRBD1. Looked up from germline, CDR1 is SNHLY and CDR2 is FYNNEI. J lost 3 bases, V lost 8 bases, and 9 bases had no gene match. The CDR3 has 14 amino acids.

The V and J genes are TRBV15 and TRBJ2-7; 7 nucleotides match TRBD1. In germline, CDR1 is LNHNV, CDR2 YYDKDF (reference sequence). The CDR3 is 14 residues long. J gave up 1 base and V 4 bases, and 4 bases lay outside the gene matches. The CDR3: CATSKRTGSYEQYF. CDR3 nucleotides: TGTGCCACCAGCAAACGGACAGGATCCTACGAGCAGTACTTC.

This clone has just one count. This rearrangement joins TRBV5-6 to TRBJ1-6; maybe TRBD1 (5 bases). The CDR3 covers 14 residues. Germline V gives CDR1 SGHDT, CDR2 YYEEEE. The V end lost 2 bases, the J end lost 7 bases, and 10 bases lay between the germline ends. The CDR3 DNA follows: TGTGCCAGCAGCTTAAGGGGAATCAATTCACCCCTCCACTTT. It specifies CASSLRGINSPLHF.

This chain connects TRBV11-3 to TRBJ2-7, with TRBD1 matching 12 bases. Germline CDR1 is SGHNT and CDR2 is YENEEA. Trimming at V came to 4 bases and at J to 3 bases, leaving 4 bases not matched to a gene. The length of the CDR3 is 15 residues. CDR3 sequence (DNA): TGTGCCAGCAGCTCCGGGACAGGGGGCGTCTACGAGCAGTACTTC. It is translated as CASSSGTGGVYEQYF.

This CDR3 is CASSLRADSANQPQHF. CDR3 sequence (DNA): TGTGCCAGCAGCTTAAGGGCGGACTCGGCCAATCAGCCCCAGCATTTT. The chain couples TRBV7-6 to TRBJ1-5; no clear D gene. Trimming took off 2 bases at V and 3 bases at J, with 14 bases between the two ends. Germline CDR1 reads SGHVS; CDR2 reads FNYEAQ. The CDR3 covers 16 residues.

Only one count was recorded for this clone. The genes are TRBV5-5 and TRBJ1-1; 10 nucleotides agree with TRBD1. The CDR3 spans 15 residues. Germline V gene sequence: CDR1 SGHKS, CDR2 YYEKEE (reference sequence). V was pared by 2 bases and J by 5 bases, with 6 bases of the junction left unmatched. CDR3 DNA: TGTGCCAGCAGCTTAAGACAGGGGGCGGGGACTGAAGCTTTCTTT. Translation: CASSLRQGAGTEAFF.

In the case of this clone: Other DNA sequences of this sample code for an identical CDR3. The chain carries TRBV9 and TRBJ2-5, with 10 nucleotides matching TRBD1. V trimming: 0 bases; J trimming: 5 bases; junction bases outside the gene matches: 1. The CDR3 is made up of 14 amino acids. Germline V lookup: CDR1 SGDLS, CDR2 YYNGEE. The CDR3 DNA sequence: TGTGCCAGCAGCGTAGGACAGGGGGCCGAGACCCAGTACTTC. Its protein is CASSVGQGAETQYF.

This clone was recorded a few times. The CDR3 DNA follows: TGTGCCAGTAGCGTACAGGGGGCAAGGGACACTGAAGCTTTCTTT. As protein: CASSVQGARDTEAFF. The chain is built from TRBV19 and TRBJ1-1; 9 nucleotides agree with TRBD1. Germline V lookup: CDR1 LNHDA, CDR2 SQIVND (reference sequence). V shed 6 bases and J 3 bases; nucleotides not matched to a gene: 8. CDR3 length: 15 residues.

This clone has a single count. One end of the junction varies from germline; a read error may be responsible. This rearrangement joins TRBV7-9 to TRBJ2-7; 10 bases map to TRBD1. The CDR3 has 18 residues. CDR1 SEHNR and CDR2 FQNEAQ come from the germline V gene (reference sequence). CDR3 in amino acids: CSSSLEVWGGQGIVEQYF. CDR3 DNA sequence: TGTTCCAGCAGCTTAGAGGTCTGGGGGGGACAGGGGATTGTCGAGCAGTACTTC.

The rearrangement uses TRBV29-1 and TRBJ2-7, with 10 nucleotides matching TRBD1. V was clipped by 1 base and J by 6 bases; unmatched bases: 3. The CDR3 has 13 amino acids. The germline V gene encodes CDR1 SQVTM and CDR2 ANQGSEA. Here the CDR3 DNA reads TGCAGCGTTGAAGGGGACAGGGGACCCGAGCAGTACTTC. Translation gives CSVEGDRGPEQYF.

The chain has TRBV9 and TRBJ2-1, with TRBD2 matching 11 bases. The CDR3 loop spans 15 amino acids. CDR1 is SGDLS, CDR2 YYNGEE, per germline. Trimming removed 0 bases from V and 5 bases from J; junction bases left unmatched: 1. The CDR3 spells CASSVGLAGHNEQFF. The CDR3 nucleotides are TGTGCCAGCAGCGTAGGACTAGCGGGGCACAATGAGCAGTTCTTC.

The rearrangement links TRBV6-5 to TRBJ1-2; TRBD1 agrees at 7 bases. Germline CDR1 is MNHEY and CDR2 is SVGAGI. The CDR3 totals 15 residues. Trimming at V came to 6 bases and at J to 7 bases, leaving 14 bases not matched to a gene. CDR3 loop: CASRPSTGFSSGYTF. In DNA, the CDR3 is TGTGCCAGCAGACCCTCGACAGGGTTTAGCTCTGGCTACACCTTC.

A word on this clone: A read error may account for a junction end that differs from germline. The rearrangement uses TRBV6-6 and TRBJ1-2, with TRBD1 identical over 7 bases. The CDR3 runs 12 residues. CDR1 and CDR2 (germline): MNHNY, SVGAGI (reference sequence). The CDR3 region is CASSLQGNGYPF. The CDR3 nucleotides are TGTGCCAGCAGTTTACAGGGGAATGGCTACCCCTTC.

The CDR3 loop is CASSDDPGFYNEQFF. For the CDR3, the DNA is TGTGCCAGCAGTGACGACCCAGGGTTCTACAATGAGCAGTTCTTC. The genes are TRBV6-4 and TRBJ2-1, with D maybe TRBD1 (5 bases). This CDR3 has 15 residues. With 2 bases removed from V and 3 bases from J, the gap between germline ends came to 11 bases. The germline V gene has CDR1 MRHNA and CDR2 SNTAGT.

The CDR3 nucleotides are TGTGCCAGCAGCTTACGGCTCGGGGGAGATACGCAGTATTTT. Translation: CASSLRLGGDTQYF. The chain has TRBV7-6 and TRBJ2-3; perhaps TRBD2 as D (6 bases). The V gene lost 2 bases and the J gene lost 5 bases, with 11 bases spanning the gap. The CDR3 length is 14 residues. The germline CDR1 and CDR2 sequences are SGHVS and FNYEAQ.

The rearrangement uses TRBV7-9 and TRBJ2-5, with D tentatively TRBD2 (6 bases). Germline V gene lookup returns CDR1 SEHNR and CDR2 FQNEAQ (reference sequence). CDR3 length equals 14 residues. V was trimmed by 11 bases and J by 1 base, leaving 17 bases between them. CDR3 loop: CAGGYGSIQETQYF. In DNA form, the CDR3 reads TGTGCCGGGGGGTACGGGAGTATCCAAGAGACCCAGTACTTC.

This clone appeared once. The chain carries TRBV5-1 and TRBJ2-7, with 10 bases identical to TRBD1. Germline CDR1 and CDR2: SGHRS and YFSETQ. J lost 6 bases, V lost 3 bases, and 6 bases had no gene match. This CDR3 has 14 amino acids. The CDR3 DNA reads TGCGCCAGCAGCTCCCGACAGGGGGCCCTCGAGCAGTACTTC. It encodes CASSSRQGALEQYF.

Of note for this clone: This same CDR3 is encoded by further DNA sequences in the sample. This chain connects TRBV15 to TRBJ1-2, with 8 bases matching TRBD1. Trimming cost V 0 bases and J 7 bases; bases outside gene matches: 4. The germline gives CDR1 LNHNV, CDR2 YYDKDF (reference sequence). This CDR3 has 14 residues. The CDR3 DNA follows: TGTGCCACCAGCAGAGATCGGCAGGGGGCTGGCTACACCTTC. Its translation is CATSRDRQGAGYTF.

The V call is TRBV7-2, the J call TRBJ1-6, with 8 bases lining up with TRBD1. Trimming took 7 bases from V and 9 from J; bases not matched to a gene: 5. CDR1 and CDR2 from the germline V gene are SGHTA and FQGNSA. This CDR3 is built from 13 residues. CDR3 amino acids: CASIGQGTSPLHF. The CDR3 DNA sequence: TGTGCCAGCATCGGACAGGGAACTTCACCCCTCCACTTT.

This chain links TRBV11-1 with TRBJ2-1; 10 bases are a match to TRBD2. The CDR3 loop spans 16 amino acids. V was pared by 3 bases and J by 7 bases, with 9 bases of the junction left unmatched. Germline lookup yields CDR1 SGHAT and CDR2 FQDESV (reference sequence). The CDR3 protein is CASSFRAGGPLNEQFF. Written as DNA, the CDR3 is TGTGCCAGCAGCTTTCGAGCGGGAGGGCCTCTGAATGAGCAGTTCTTC. Full variable domain (rest looked up from reference TRBV11-1 and TRBJ2-1): EAEVAQSPRYKITEKSQAVAFWCDPISGHATLYWYRQILGQGPELLVQFQDESVVDDSQLPKDRFSAERLKGVDSTLKIQPAELGDSAMYLCASSFRAGGPLNEQFFGPGTRLTVL.

Here the CDR3 reads CAWKGLARLDEQFF. The CDR3 DNA follows: TGTGCCTGGAAGGGACTAGCTCGCCTCGATGAGCAGTTCTTC. The V and J genes are TRBV30 and TRBJ2-1, with 9 nucleotides matching TRBD2. With V trimmed by 4 bases and J by 8 bases, 9 bases remained unmatched. Germline lookup yields CDR1 GTSNPN and CDR2 SVGIG (reference sequence). This CDR3 comprises 14 residues.

The rearrangement links TRBV7-3 to TRBJ2-2; a weak D match, TRBD2 (6 bases). CDR3 length: 15 amino acids. Germline V gene lookup returns CDR1 SGHTA and CDR2 FQGTGA. The V and J ends lost 2 bases and 5 bases respectively, with 12 bases between them. CDR3 nucleotides: TGTGCCAGCAGCTTAGCCGGGAGTGGGACCGGGGAGCTGTTTTTT. It is translated as CASSLAGSGTGELFF.

The genes are TRBV5-1 and TRBJ2-5; possible D gene TRBD2, 5 bases. The V gene lost 4 bases and the J gene lost 5 bases, with 6 bases spanning the gap. The CDR3 sequence is 11 residues long. CDR1 and CDR2 from the germline V gene are SGHRS and YFSETQ. Here the CDR3 reads CASSEGETQYF. DNA of the CDR3: TGCGCCAGCAGCGAGGGTGAGACCCAGTACTTC.

The chain couples TRBV6-5 to TRBJ2-7, with D possibly being TRBD2 (6 bases). Germline CDR1 and CDR2: MNHEY and SVGAGI. This CDR3 is 13 amino acids long. V dropped 5 bases and J dropped 6 bases, with 14 bases sitting between them. The DNA for the CDR3 is TGTGCCAGCAGTGAATATCTGGGGGGCGAGCAGTACTTC. The encoded protein is CASSEYLGGEQYF.

This clone was counted between two and nine times. The chain carries TRBV6-5 and TRBJ1-4; the D is unclear. The CDR3 covers 13 residues. Trimming shortened V by 0 bases and J by 7 bases, and 6 bases separated the two germline ends. The germline V gene has CDR1 MNHEY and CDR2 SVGAGI. CDR3: CASSYSPGEKLFF. The CDR3 coding sequence is TGTGCCAGCAGTTACTCACCAGGTGAAAAACTGTTTTTT.

This clone occurred a few times. The chain has TRBV6-6 and TRBJ1-1, with 8 bases lining up with TRBD1. V lost 6 bases to trimming and J lost 3 bases; unmatched junction nucleotides: 12. Germline V gene sequence: CDR1 MNHNY, CDR2 SVGAGI (reference sequence). The CDR3 length is 16 residues. CDR3 coding DNA: TGTGCCAGCAGGCTCGACAGGGGCGGCTGGGACACTGAAGCTTTCTTT. It encodes CASRLDRGGWDTEAFF.

The chain couples TRBV6-5 to TRBJ2-5; 10 nucleotides line up with TRBD1. Germline trimming cut 6 bases from V and 4 bases from J; bases unmatched to any gene: 8. CDR3 length: 15 amino acids. The germline gives CDR1 MNHEY, CDR2 SVGAGI. The CDR3 nucleotides read TGTGCCAGCAGCTCGGGACAGGGGCTGGGAGAGACCCAGTACTTC. Protein: CASSSGQGLGETQYF.